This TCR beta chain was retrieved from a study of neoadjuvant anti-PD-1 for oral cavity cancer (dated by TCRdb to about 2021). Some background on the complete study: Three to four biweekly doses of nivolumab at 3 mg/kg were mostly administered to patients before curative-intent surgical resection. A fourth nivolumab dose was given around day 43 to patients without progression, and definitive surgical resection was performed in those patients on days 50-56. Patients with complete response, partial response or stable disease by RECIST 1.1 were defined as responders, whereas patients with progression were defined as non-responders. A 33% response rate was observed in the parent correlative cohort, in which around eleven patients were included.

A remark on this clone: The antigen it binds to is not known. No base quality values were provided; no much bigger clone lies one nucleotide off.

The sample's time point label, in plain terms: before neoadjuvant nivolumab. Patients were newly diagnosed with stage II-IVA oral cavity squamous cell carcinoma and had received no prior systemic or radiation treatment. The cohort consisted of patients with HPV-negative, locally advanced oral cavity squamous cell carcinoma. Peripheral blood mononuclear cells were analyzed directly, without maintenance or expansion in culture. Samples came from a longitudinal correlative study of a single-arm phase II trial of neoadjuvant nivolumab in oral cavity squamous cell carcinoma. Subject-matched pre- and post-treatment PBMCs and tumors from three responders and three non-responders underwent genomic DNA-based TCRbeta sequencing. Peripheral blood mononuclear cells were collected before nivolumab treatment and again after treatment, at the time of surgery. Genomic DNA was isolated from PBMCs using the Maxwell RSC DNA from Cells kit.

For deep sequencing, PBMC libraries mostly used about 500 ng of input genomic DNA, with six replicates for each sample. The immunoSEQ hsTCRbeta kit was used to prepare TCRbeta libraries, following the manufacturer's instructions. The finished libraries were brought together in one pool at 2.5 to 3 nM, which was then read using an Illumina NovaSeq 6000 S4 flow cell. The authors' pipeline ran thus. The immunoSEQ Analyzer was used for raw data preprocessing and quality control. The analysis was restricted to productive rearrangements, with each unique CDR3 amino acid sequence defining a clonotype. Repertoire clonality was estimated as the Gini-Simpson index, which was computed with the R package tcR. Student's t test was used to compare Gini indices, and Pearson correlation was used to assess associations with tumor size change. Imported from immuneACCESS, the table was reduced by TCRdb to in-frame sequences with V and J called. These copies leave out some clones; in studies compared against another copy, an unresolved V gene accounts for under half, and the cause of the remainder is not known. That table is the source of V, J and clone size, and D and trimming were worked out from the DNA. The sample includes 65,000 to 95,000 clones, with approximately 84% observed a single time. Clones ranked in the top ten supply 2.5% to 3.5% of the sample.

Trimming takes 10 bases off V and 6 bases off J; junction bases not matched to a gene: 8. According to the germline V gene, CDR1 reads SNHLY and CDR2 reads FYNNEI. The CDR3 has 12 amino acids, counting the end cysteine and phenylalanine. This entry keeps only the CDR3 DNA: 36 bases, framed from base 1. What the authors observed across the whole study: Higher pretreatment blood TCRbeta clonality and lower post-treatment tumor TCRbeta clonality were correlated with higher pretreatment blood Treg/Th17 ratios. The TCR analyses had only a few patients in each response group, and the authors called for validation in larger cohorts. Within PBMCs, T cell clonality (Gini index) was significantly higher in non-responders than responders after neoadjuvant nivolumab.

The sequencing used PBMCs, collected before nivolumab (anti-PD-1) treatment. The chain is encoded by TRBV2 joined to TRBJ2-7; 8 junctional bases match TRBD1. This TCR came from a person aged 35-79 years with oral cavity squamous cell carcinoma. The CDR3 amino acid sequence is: CAKGQGSGEQYF. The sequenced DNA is TGTGCCAAAGGACAGGGAAGTGGCGAGCAGTACTTC.